This T cell receptor beta chain came from a study of control samples from healthy donors and cancer patients (dated by TCRdb to 2020 to 2021). Libraries were built with the immunoSEQ multiplex PCR assay. As stored in TCRdb, this immuneACCESS dataset retains in-frame rearrangements with V and J assigned. A fraction of the clones does not appear; measured against another copy, unresolved V genes explain less than half of the discrepancy, and the remainder lacks a known reason. The sample data list over 200,000 clones, and around 80% of these were observed just once. About 14% of the sample rests with the top ten. Taken from the germline V gene, the CDR1 and CDR2 loops are SGHRS and YFSETQ. Deletion took 0 bases off V and 6 bases off J, with a span of 12 bases between the germline ends. Including the terminal cysteine and phenylalanine, the CDR3 comprises 15 residues. The only DNA kept is the CDR3, 45 bases in frame from the first base.

This clone was detected once. Its cognate antigen has yet to be identified. The sample holds no much larger clone one base away, and base qualities are not on file. Specimen: PBMCs. In this chain, TRBV5-1 is recombined with TRBJ1-4, with the D gene not confidently named. The receptor was derived from a woman in her sixties with lung cancer. The nucleotide sequence reads as follows: TGCGCCAGCAGCTTGGGTGTCAGTCTAGATGAAAAACTGTTTTTT. The translation is CASSLGVSLDEKLFF.